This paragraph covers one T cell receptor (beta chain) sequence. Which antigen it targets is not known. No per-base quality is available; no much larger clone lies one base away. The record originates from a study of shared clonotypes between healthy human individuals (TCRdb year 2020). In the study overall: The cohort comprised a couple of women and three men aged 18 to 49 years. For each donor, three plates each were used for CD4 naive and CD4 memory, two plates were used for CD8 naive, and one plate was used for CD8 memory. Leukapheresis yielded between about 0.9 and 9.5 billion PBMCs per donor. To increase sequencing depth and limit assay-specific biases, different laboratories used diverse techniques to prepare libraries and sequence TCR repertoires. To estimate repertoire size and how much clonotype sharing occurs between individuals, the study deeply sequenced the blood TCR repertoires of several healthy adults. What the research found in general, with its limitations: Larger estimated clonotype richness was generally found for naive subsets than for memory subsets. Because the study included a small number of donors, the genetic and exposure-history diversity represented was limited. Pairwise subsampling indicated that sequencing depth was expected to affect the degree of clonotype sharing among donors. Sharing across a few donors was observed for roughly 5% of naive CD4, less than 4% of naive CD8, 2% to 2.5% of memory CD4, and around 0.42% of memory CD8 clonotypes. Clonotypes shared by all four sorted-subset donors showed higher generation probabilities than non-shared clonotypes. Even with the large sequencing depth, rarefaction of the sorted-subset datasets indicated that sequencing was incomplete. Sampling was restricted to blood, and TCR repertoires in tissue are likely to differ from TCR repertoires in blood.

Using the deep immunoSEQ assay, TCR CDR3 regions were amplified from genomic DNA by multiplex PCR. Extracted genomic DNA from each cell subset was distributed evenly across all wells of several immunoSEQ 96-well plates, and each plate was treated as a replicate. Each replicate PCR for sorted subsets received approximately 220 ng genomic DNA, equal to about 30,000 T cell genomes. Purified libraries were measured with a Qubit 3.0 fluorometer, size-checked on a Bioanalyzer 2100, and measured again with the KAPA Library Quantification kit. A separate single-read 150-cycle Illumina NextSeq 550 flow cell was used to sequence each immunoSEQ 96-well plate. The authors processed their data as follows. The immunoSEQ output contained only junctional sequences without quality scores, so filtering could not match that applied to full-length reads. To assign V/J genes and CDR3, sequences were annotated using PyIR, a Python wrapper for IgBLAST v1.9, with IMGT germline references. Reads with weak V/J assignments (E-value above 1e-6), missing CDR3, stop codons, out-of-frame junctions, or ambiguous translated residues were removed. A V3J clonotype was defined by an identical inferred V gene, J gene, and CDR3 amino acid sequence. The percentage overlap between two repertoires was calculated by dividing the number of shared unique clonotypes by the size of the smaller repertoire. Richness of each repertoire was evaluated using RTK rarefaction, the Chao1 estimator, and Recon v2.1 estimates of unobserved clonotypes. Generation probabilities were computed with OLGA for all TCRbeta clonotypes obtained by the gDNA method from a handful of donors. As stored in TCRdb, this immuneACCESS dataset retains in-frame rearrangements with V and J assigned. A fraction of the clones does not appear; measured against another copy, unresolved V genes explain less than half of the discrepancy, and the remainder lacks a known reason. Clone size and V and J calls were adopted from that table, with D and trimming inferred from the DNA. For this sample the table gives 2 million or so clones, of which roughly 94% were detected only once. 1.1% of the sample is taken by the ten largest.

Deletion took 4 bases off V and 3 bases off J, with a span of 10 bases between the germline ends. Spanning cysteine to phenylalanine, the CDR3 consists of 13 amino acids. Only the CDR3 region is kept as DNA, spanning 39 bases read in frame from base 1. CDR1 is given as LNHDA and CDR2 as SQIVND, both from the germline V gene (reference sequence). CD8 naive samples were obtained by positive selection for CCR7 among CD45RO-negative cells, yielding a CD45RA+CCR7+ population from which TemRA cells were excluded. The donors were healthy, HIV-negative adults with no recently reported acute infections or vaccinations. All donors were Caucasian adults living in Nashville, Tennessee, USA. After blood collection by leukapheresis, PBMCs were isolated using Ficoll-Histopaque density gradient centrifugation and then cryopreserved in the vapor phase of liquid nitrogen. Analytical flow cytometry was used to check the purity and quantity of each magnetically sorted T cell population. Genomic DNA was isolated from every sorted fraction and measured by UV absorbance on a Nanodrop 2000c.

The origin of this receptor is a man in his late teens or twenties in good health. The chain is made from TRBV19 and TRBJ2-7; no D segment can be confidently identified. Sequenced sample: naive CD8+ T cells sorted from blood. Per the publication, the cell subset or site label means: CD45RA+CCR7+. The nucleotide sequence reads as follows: TGTGCCAGTAGTACCTCTGCGGTCTACGAGCAGTACTTC. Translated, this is CASSTSAVYEQYF.